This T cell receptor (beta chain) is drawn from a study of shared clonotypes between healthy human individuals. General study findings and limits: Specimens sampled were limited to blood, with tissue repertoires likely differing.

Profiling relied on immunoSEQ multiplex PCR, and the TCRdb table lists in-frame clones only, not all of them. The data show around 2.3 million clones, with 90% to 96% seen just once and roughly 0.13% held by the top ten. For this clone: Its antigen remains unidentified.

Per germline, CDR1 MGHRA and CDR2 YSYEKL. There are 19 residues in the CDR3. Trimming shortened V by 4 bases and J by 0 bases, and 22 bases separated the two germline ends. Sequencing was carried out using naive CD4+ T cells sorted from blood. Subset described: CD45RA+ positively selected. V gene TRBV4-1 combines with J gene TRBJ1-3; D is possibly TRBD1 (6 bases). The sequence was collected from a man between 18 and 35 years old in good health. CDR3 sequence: CASSPQFNGTPSSGNTIYF. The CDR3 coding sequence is TGCGCCAGCAGCCCCCAGTTTAACGGGACACCGAGCTCTGGAAACACCATATATTTT.